These 10 T cell receptor beta chains came from one sample sequenced in a study of blood T cell repertoires in COVID-19. Using immunoSEQ multiplex PCR, the repertoire was profiled, and TCRdb retains in-frame clones only, with some absent. The table includes 250,000 to 350,000 clones, 90% detected once. What was sequenced was PBMCs or T cells enriched from blood (not recorded which). These receptors came from a woman younger than 30 with acute COVID-19.

This clone showed up just once. The J gene is TRBJ2-5, the V gene TRBV19; the D is unclear. Trimming pared 1 base from V and 1 base from J, leaving 4 bases between. Germline V gives CDR1 LNHDA, CDR2 SQIVND (reference sequence). The CDR3 sequence is 13 residues long. The CDR3 protein is CASSIGAQETQYF. In DNA, the CDR3 is TGTGCCAGTAGTATAGGCGCCCAAGAGACCCAGTACTTC. Complete variable domain (other parts from reference TRBV19 and TRBJ2-5): DGGITQSPKYLFRKEGQNVTLSCEQNLNHDAMYWYRQDPGQGLRLIYYSQIVNDFQKGDIAEGYSVSREKKESFPLTVTSAQKNPTAFYLCASSIGAQETQYFGPGTRLLVL.

The chain carries TRBV6-5 and TRBJ2-2; 11 positions match TRBD2. This CDR3 contains 15 residues. The trim removed 6 bases at V and 3 bases at J, leaving 3 bases unmatched. The germline V gene has CDR1 MNHEY and CDR2 SVGAGI. CDR3 in amino acids: CASRLLAGDTGELFF. CDR3 nucleotide sequence: TGTGCCAGCAGATTACTAGCGGGAGACACCGGGGAGCTGTTTTTT.

The V call is TRBV9, the J call TRBJ2-5, with 8 bases fitting TRBD2. Germline-derived CDR1 and CDR2 are SGDLS and YYNGEE. The CDR3 extends over 19 amino acids. Trimming took 4 bases from V and 2 from J; bases not matched to a gene: 19. The DNA for the CDR3 is TGTGCCAGCAGCCCCCAGGCCTGGGCAGCGGGAGTTGATCAAGAGACCCAGTACTTC. Protein product: CASSPQAWAAGVDQETQYF.

In its sample, this clone was seen once. The chain recombines TRBV19 with TRBJ2-1, with 7 bases that match TRBD2. J lost 5 bases, V lost 3 bases, and 7 bases had no gene match. Germline CDR1 LNHDA, CDR2 SQIVND (reference sequence). CDR3 length: 15 residues. CDR3 nucleotide sequence: TGTGCCAGTAGTATGGGGAGGGCCCCAAACAATGAGCAGTTCTTC. This gives the protein CASSMGRAPNNEQFF.

The rearrangement joins TRBV6-5 to TRBJ1-2; tentative D call: TRBD1 (5 bases). CDR3 length: 13 amino acids. Trimming took off 6 bases at V and 3 bases at J, with 11 bases between the two ends. CDR1 MNHEY and CDR2 SVGAGI come from the germline V gene. The CDR3 protein is CASSRGTYYGYTF. In DNA, the CDR3 is TGTGCCAGCAGCCGAGGGACTTACTATGGCTACACCTTC.

The chain has TRBV9 and TRBJ2-6; 7 bases line up with TRBD1. CDR3 length: 18 residues. V was clipped by 0 bases and J by 0 bases; unmatched bases: 6. Looked up from germline, CDR1 is SGDLS and CDR2 is YYNGEE. The CDR3 reads CASSVEGTVRSGANVLTF. The DNA for the CDR3 is TGTGCCAGCAGCGTAGAAGGGACAGTGCGCTCTGGGGCCAACGTCCTGACTTTC.

The chain recombines TRBV19 with TRBJ1-2; D is unresolved. The CDR3 extends over 13 amino acids. V dropped 4 bases and J dropped 8 bases, with 14 bases sitting between them. Per the germline V gene, CDR1 is LNHDA and CDR2 is SQIVND (reference sequence). The CDR3 region has the DNA TGTGCCAGTAGTACCCCCCCAAGAGGGGGCTACACCTTC. Encoded protein: CASSTPPRGGYTF.

The CDR3 region has the DNA TGCGCCAGCAGCTTGGTACCAGGGGGCGATCAGTCTGAAGCTTTCTTT. Translating gives CASSLVPGGDQSEAFF. The gene calls are TRBV5-1 and TRBJ1-1, with TRBD1 matching 8 bases. V gave up 0 bases and J gave up 6 bases; unmatched junction bases: 10. From germline, CDR1 is SGHRS and CDR2 YFSETQ. The CDR3 consists of 16 residues.

The chain has TRBV9 and TRBJ2-3; D gene uncertain. The CDR3 spans 13 residues. The germline V gene encodes CDR1 SGDLS and CDR2 YYNGEE. V dropped 3 bases and J dropped 9 bases, with 14 bases sitting between them. The CDR3 reads CASSAPTERTQYF. The DNA of the CDR3 is TGTGCCAGCAGCGCCCCAACGGAGCGCACGCAGTATTTT.

The chain recombines TRBV25-1 with TRBJ2-1; D not resolved. V lost 10 bases and J 7 bases, leaving 5 bases between the germline ends. Germline V gives CDR1 MGHDK, CDR2 SYGVNS. This CDR3 spans 9 amino acids. The CDR3 region has the DNA TGTGCCAATGCGAATGAGCAGTTCTTC. Translating it yields CANANEQFF. Based on the CDR3 plus reference TRBV25-1 and TRBJ2-1, the full variable domain is EADIYQTPRYLVIGTGKKITLECSQTMGHDKMYWYQQDPGMELHLIHYSYGVNSTEKGDLSSESTVSRIRTEHFPLTLESARPSHTSQYLCANANEQFFGPGTRLTVL.